This TCR beta chain was sequenced during a study of T cell responses to AZD1222 COVID-19 vaccine. Here immunoSEQ multiplex PCR was the method, and the copy in TCRdb shows in-frame clones only, minus some. The sample carries 50,000 to 65,000 clones, 87% recorded once. Findings and caveats of the study: Compared with day 0, the breadth and depth of the Spike-specific TCR repertoire rose significantly after two doses of AZD1222. Baseline seropositives among AZD1222 recipients totaled only six or seven.

On this clone itself: What it recognizes is unknown.

The J segment lost 0 bases and the V segment lost 5 bases, leaving 4 bases of the junction unmatched. The CDR3 covers 15 residues. The V gene's germline CDR1 is SGHAT and CDR2 FQDESV (reference sequence). V and J are TRBV11-1 and TRBJ2-5; 9 bases line up with TRBD2. The TCR comes from an adult who received the AZD1222 COVID-19 vaccine. The sequencing here drew on peripheral blood, taken 28 days after the second AZD1222 dose. The CDR3 region is CASSPRLADQETQYF. The CDR3, as DNA: TGTGCCAGCAGCCCCCGACTAGCGGACCAAGAGACCCAGTACTTC. The full variable domain, rest sourced from reference TRBV11-1 and TRBJ2-5, is EAEVAQSPRYKITEKSQAVAFWCDPISGHATLYWYRQILGQGPELLVQFQDESVVDDSQLPKDRFSAERLKGVDSTLKIQPAELGDSAMYLCASSPRLADQETQYFGPGTRLLVL.